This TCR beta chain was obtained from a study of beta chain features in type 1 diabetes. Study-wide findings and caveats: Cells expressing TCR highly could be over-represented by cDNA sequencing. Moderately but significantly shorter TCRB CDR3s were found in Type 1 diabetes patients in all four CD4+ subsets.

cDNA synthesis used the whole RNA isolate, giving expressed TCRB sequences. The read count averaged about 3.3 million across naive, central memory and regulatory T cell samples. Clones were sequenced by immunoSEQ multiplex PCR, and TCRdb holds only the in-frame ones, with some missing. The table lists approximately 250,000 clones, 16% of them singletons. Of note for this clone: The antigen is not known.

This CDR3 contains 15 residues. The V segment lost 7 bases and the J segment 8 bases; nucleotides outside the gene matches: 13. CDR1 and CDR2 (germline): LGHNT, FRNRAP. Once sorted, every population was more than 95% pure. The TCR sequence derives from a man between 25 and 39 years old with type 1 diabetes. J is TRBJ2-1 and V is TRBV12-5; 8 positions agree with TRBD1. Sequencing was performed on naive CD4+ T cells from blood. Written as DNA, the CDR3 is TGTGCTAGTGCCGCGGGGACAGGCCCTTGGGATGAGCAGTTCTTC. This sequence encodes CASAAGTGPWDEQFF. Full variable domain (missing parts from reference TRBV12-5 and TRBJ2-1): DARVTQTPRHKVTEMGQEVTMRCQPILGHNTVFWYRQTMMQGLELLAYFRNRAPLDDSGMPKDRFSAEMPDATLATLKIQPSEPRDSAVYFCASAAGTGPWDEQFFGPGTRLTVL.